This T cell receptor beta chain was sequenced for a study of OX40 agonist ivuxolimab in advanced cancers. Whole-study results and caveats: Clonal expansion from baseline to week 6 occurred in both CD4+ and CD8+ T cells.

The protocol was immunoSEQ multiplex PCR, while the TCRdb copy is restricted to in-frame clones and leaves out a portion. The table records tens of thousands of clones, around 84% of them present only once. This clone was seen a handful of times. The antigen is undetermined. The germline V gene has CDR1 SQVTM and CDR2 ANQGSEA. The V gene lost 3 bases and the J gene lost 11 bases, with 11 bases spanning the gap. This CDR3 has 11 residues. This chain links TRBV29-1 with TRBJ2-4, with D maybe TRBD1 (5 bases). This clonotype was sampled from an adult with an advanced solid tumor such as melanoma, head and neck, liver or kidney cancer. The sequencing used CD4+ or CD8+ T cells sorted from blood, collected in a trial of the OX40 agonist ivuxolimab. CDR3 DNA: TGCAGCGTTGACTGGGGCACTCTTCAGTACTTC. Protein sequence: CSVDWGTLQYF.